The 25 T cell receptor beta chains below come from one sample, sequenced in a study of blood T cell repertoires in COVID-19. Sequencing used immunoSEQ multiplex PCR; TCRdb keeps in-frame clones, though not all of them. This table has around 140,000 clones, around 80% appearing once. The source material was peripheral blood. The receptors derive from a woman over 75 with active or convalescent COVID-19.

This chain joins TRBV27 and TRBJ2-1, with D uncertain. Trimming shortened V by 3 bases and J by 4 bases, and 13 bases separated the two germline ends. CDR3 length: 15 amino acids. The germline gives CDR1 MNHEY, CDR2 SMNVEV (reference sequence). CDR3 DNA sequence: TGTGCCAGCAGTTTCAACAGCCTCCCTTACAATGAGCAGTTCTTC. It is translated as CASSFNSLPYNEQFF.

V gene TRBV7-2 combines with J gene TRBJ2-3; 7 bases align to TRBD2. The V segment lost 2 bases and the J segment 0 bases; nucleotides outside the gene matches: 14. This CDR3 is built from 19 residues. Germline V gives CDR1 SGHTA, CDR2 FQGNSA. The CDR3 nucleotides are TGTGCCAGCAGCTTAAGGCCGGGAGGCAGCGGTACTAGCACAGATACGCAGTATTTT. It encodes CASSLRPGGSGTSTDTQYF.

The CDR3 is CASSLVSVAGGQNIQYF. The DNA of the CDR3 is TGTGCCAGCAGCTTAGTCTCGGTAGCGGGGGGGCAAAACATTCAGTACTTC. The chain recombines TRBV7-2 with TRBJ2-4, with 11 bases matching TRBD2. The CDR3 extends over 17 amino acids. Unmatched junction bases numbered 7, after V lost 1 base and J lost 5 bases. The germline CDR1 and CDR2 sequences are SGHTA and FQGNSA.

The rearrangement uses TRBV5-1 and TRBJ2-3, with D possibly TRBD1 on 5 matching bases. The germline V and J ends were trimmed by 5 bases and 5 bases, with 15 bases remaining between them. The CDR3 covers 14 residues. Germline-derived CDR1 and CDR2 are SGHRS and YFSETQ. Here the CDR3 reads CASSLSGLVDTQYF. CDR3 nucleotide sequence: TGCGCCAGCAGTTTGTCAGGGTTGGTAGATACGCAGTATTTT.

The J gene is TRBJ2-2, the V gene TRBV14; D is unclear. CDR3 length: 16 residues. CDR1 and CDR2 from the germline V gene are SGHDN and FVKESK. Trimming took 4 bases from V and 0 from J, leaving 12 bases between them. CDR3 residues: CASSPRPAANTGELFF. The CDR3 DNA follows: TGTGCCAGCAGCCCCAGACCGGCGGCGAACACCGGGGAGCTGTTTTTT.

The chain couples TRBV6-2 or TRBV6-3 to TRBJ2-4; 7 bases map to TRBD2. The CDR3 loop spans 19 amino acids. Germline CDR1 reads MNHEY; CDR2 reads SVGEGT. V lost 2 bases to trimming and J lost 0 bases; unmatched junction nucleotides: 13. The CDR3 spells CASSYPPSGPLLAKNIQYF. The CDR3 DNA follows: TGTGCCAGCAGTTACCCCCCTAGCGGACCTCTACTAGCCAAAAACATTCAGTACTTC.

The DNA of the CDR3 is TGTGCCAGCACCCCCCGGGAGAATTCACCCCTCCACTTT. It is translated as CASTPRENSPLHF. The chain is built from TRBV11-3 and TRBJ1-6; no firm D call. CDR1 and CDR2 (germline): SGHNT, YENEEA. The CDR3 length is 13 residues. Trimming took off 7 bases at V and 7 bases at J, with 11 bases between the two ends.

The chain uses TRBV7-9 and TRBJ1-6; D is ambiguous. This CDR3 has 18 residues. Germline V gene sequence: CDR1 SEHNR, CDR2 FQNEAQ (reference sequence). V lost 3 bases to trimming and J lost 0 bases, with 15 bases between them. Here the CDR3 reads CASSFTRSGNSYNSPLHF. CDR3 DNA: TGTGCCAGCAGCTTTACTAGAAGTGGGAACTCCTATAATTCACCCCTCCACTTT.

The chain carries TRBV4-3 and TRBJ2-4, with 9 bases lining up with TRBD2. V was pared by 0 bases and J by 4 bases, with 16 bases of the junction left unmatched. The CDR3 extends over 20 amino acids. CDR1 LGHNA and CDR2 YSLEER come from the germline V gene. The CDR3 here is CASSQDRVSWLAGKKNIQYF. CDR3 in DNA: TGCGCCAGCAGCCAAGATCGTGTGTCTTGGCTAGCGGGAAAAAAAAACATTCAGTACTTC.

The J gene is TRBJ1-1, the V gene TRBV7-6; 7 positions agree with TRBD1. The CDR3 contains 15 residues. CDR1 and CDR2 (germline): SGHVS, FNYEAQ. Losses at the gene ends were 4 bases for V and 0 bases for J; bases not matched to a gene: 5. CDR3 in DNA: TGTGCCAGCAGCTCCCAGACAGGGATGAACACTGAAGCTTTCTTT. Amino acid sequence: CASSSQTGMNTEAFF. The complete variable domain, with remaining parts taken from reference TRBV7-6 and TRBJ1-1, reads GAGVSQSPRYKVTKRGQDVALRCDPISGHVSLYWYRQALGQGPEFLTYFNYEAQQDKSGLPNDRFSAERPEGSISTLTIQRTEQRDSAMYRCASSSQTGMNTEAFFGQGTRLTVV.

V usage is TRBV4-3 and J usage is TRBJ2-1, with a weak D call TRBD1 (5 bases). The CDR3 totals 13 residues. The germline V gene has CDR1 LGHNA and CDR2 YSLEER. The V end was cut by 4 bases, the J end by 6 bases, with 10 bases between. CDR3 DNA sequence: TGCGCCAGCAGCCGCCACAGGATCAATGAGCAGTTCTTC. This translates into CASSRHRINEQFF.

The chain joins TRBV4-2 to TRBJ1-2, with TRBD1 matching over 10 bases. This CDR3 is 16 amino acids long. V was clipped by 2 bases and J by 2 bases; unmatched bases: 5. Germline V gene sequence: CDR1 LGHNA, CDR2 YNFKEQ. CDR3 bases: TGTGCCAGCAGCCAACCGGGACAGGGGAGGAACTATGGCTACACCTTC. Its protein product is CASSQPGQGRNYGYTF.

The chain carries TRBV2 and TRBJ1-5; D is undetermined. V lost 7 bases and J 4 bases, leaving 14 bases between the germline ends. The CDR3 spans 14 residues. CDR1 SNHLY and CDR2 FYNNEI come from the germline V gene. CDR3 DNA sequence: TGTGCCAGCACCGAAGGTAGCGCAAATCAGCCCCAGCATTTT. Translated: CASTEGSANQPQHF.

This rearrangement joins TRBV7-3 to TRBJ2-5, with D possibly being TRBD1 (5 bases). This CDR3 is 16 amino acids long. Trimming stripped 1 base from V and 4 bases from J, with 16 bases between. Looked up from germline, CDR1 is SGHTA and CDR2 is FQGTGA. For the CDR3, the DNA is TGTGCCAGCAGCTTAATGGGGCAGGGCGCCTCAGAGACCCAGTACTTC. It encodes CASSLMGQGASETQYF.

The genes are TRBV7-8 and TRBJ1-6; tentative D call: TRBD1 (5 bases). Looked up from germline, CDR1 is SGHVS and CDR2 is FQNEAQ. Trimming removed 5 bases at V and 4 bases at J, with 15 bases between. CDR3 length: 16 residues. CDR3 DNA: TGTGCCAGCAGCCCAAGCTTGGGACTTTATAATTCACCCCTCCACTTT. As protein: CASSPSLGLYNSPLHF.

CDR3 residues: CASSFYAGSYEQYF. In DNA, the CDR3 is TGCGCCAGCAGCTTCTACGCAGGCTCCTACGAGCAGTACTTC. The chain carries TRBV5-1 and TRBJ2-7; D ambiguous. CDR3 length: 14 amino acids. Germline CDR1 and CDR2: SGHRS and YFSETQ. V lost 2 bases to trimming and J lost 0 bases, with 9 bases between them.

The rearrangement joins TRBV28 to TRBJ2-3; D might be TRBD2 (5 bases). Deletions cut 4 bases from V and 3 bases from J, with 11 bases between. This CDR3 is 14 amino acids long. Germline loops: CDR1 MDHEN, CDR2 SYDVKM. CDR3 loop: CASSSQRGTDTQYF. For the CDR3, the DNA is TGTGCCAGCAGTTCCCAGCGAGGGACAGATACGCAGTATTTT.

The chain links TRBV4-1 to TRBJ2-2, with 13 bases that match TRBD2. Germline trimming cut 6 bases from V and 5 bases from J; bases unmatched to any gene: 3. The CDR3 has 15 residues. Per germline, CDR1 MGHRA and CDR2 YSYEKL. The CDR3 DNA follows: TGCGCCAGCAGACTAGCGGGGGGGTATACCGGGGAGCTGTTTTTT. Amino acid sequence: CASRLAGGYTGELFF.

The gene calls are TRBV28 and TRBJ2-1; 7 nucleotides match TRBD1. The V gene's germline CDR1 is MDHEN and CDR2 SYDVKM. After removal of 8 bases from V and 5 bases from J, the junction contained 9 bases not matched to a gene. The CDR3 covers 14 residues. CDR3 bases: TGTGCCAGCGGCTTCACGACAGGGAACAATGAGCAGTTCTTC. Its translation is CASGFTTGNNEQFF. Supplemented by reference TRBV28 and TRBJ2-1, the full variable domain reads DVKVTQSSRYLVKRTGEKVFLECVQDMDHENMFWYRQDPGLGLRLIYFSYDVKMKEKGDIPEGYSVSREKKERFSLILESASTNQTSMYLCASGFTTGNNEQFFGPGTRLTVL.

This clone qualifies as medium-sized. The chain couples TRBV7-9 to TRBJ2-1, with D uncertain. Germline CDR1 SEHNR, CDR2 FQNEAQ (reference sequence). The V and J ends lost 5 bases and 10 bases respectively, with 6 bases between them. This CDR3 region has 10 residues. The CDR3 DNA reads TGTGCCAGCAGCATAACAGAGCAGTTCTTC. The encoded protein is CASSITEQFF. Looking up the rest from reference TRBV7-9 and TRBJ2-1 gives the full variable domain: DTGVSQNPRHKITKRGQNVTFRCDPISEHNRLYWYRQTLGQGPEFLTYFQNEAQLEKSRLLSDRFSAERPKGSFSTLEIQRTEQGDSAMYLCASSITEQFFGPGTRLTVL.

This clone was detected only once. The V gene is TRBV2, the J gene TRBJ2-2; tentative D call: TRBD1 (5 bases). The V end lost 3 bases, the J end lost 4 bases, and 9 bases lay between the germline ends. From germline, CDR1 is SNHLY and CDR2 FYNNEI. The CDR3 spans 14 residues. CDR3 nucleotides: TGTGCCAGCAGTGATCAAGGGGTCACCGGGGAGCTGTTTTTT. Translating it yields CASSDQGVTGELFF.

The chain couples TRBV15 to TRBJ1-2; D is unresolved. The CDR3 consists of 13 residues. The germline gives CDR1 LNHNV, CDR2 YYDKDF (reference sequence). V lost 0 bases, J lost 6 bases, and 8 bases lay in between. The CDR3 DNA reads TGTGCCACCAGCAGAGACCGGACTCATGGCTACACCTTC. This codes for CATSRDRTHGYTF.

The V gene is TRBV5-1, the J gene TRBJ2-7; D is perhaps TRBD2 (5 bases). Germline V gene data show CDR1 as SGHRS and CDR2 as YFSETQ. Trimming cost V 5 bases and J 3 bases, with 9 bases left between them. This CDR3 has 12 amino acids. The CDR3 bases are TGCGCCAGCAGAGGCGAGGGCTACGAGCAGTACTTC. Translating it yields CASRGEGYEQYF.

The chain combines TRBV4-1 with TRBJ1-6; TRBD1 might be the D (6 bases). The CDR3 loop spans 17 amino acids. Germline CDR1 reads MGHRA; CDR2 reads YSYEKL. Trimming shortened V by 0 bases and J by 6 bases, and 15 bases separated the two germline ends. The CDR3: CASSQEPGVGANSPLHF. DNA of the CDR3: TGCGCCAGCAGCCAAGAACCAGGGGTCGGAGCTAATTCACCCCTCCACTTT.

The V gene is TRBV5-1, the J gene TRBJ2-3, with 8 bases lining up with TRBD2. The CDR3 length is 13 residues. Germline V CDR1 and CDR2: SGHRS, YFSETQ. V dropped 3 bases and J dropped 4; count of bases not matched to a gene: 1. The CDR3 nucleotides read TGCGCCAGCAGCTGGACTAGCCCAGATACGCAGTATTTT. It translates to CASSWTSPDTQYF.